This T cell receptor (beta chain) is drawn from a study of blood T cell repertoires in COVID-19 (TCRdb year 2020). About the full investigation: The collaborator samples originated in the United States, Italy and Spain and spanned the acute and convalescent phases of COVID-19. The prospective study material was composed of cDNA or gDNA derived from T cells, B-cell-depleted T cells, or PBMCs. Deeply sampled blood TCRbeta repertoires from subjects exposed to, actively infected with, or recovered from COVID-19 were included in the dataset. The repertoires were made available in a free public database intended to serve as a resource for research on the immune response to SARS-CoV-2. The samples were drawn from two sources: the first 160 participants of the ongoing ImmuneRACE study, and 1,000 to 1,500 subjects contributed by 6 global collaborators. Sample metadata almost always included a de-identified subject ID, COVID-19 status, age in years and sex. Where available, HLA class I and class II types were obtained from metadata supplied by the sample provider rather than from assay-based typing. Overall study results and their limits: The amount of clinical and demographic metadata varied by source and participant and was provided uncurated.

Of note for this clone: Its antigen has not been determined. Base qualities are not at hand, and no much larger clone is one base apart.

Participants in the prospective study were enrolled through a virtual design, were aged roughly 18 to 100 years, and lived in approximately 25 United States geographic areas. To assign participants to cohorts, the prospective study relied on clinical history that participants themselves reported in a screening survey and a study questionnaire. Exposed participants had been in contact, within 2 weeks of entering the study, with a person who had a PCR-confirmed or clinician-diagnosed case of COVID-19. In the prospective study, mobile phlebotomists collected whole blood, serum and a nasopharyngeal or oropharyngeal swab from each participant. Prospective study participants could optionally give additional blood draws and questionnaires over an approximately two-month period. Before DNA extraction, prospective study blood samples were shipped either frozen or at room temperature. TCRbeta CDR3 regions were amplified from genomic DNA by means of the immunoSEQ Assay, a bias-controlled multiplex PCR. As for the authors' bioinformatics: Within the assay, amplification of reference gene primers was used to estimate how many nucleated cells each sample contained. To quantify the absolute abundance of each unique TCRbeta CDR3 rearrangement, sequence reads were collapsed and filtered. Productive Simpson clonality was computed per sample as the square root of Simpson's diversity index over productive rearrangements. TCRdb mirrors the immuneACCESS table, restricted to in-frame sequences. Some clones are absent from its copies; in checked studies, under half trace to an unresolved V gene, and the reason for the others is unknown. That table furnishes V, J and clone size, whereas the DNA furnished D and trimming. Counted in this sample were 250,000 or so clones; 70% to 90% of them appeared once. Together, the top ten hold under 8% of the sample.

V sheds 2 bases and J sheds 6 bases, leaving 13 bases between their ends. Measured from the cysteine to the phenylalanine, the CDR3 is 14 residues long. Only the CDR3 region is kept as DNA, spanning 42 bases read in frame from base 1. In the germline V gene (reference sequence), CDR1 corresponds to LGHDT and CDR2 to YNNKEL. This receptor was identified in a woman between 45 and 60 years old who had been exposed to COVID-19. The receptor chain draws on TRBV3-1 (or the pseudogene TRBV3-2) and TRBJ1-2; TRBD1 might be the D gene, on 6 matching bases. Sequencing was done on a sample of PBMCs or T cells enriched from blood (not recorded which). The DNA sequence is TGTGCCAGCAGCCAACGGGGGGGCAAGCATGGCTACACCTTC. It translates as CASSQRGGKHGYTF.